These T cell receptor beta chains were read from a single sample in a study of blood T cell repertoires in COVID-19. TCRdb keeps only in-frame clones here, not all; method: immunoSEQ multiplex PCR. Among tens of thousands of clones listed, approximately 86% were seen once. The sequencing input was PBMCs or T cells enriched from blood (not recorded which). Source of these receptors: a woman in her forties or fifties who had recovered from COVID-19. Each CDR3 is given with its conserved first and last residue. The D gene is left open where the match is weak. Size is omitted from some rows. Given values are once, few, many or a class for expanded clones.

D gene: TRBD2; V gene: TRBV5-1; J gene: TRBJ2-5; CDR3 length: 17; clone size: once; CDR3 protein: CASSLRASGSPGETQYF; CDR3 DNA: TGCGCCAGCAGCTTGAGAGCTAGCGGGAGTCCAGGGGAGACCCAGTACTTC
D gene: .; V gene: TRBV28; J gene: TRBJ2-5; CDR3 length: 15; clone size: .; CDR3 protein: CASSFAGSRGETQYF; CDR3 DNA: TGTGCCAGCAGTTTTGCCGGGAGTCGGGGGGAGACCCAGTACTTC
D gene: TRBD1; V gene: TRBV19; J gene: TRBJ1-2; CDR3 length: 14; clone size: few; CDR3 protein: CASNTRGQNYGYTF; CDR3 DNA: TGTGCCAGTAACACTAGGGGACAGAACTATGGCTACACCTTC
D gene: .; V gene: TRBV4-1; J gene: TRBJ1-2; CDR3 length: 15; clone size: few; CDR3 protein: CASSPQATEWYGYTF; CDR3 DNA: TGCGCCAGCAGCCCCCAGGCCACAGAATGGTACGGCTACACCTTC
D gene: .; V gene: TRBV27; J gene: TRBJ1-1; CDR3 length: 17; clone size: .; CDR3 protein: CASSEGTLRSTYSEAFF; CDR3 DNA: TGTGCCAGCAGTGAAGGTACCCTTCGGTCGACTTATTCTGAAGCTTTCTTT
D gene: .; V gene: TRBV24-1; J gene: TRBJ1-4; CDR3 length: 15; clone size: .; CDR3 protein: CATSLHLGTNEKLFF; CDR3 DNA: TGTGCCACCAGTCTCCATCTAGGAACTAATGAAAAACTGTTTTTT
D gene: .; V gene: TRBV7-6; J gene: TRBJ2-2; CDR3 length: 17; clone size: few; CDR3 protein: CASSFPLGSSSTGELFF; CDR3 DNA: TGTGCCAGCAGCTTCCCCTTGGGGAGCTCCAGCACCGGGGAGCTGTTTTTT
D gene: .; V gene: TRBV15; J gene: TRBJ1-1; CDR3 length: 16; clone size: .; CDR3 protein: CATSTRWTNPPTEAFF; CDR3 DNA: TGTGCCACCAGCACCCGGTGGACAAACCCCCCCACTGAAGCTTTCTTT
D gene: TRBD2; V gene: TRBV6-5; J gene: TRBJ2-1; CDR3 length: 15; clone size: .; CDR3 protein: CASSYSRGTRDEQFF; CDR3 DNA: TGTGCCAGCAGTTACTCGAGGGGGACTAGAGATGAGCAGTTCTTC
D gene: TRBD1; V gene: TRBV4-3; J gene: TRBJ1-5; CDR3 length: 15; clone size: .; CDR3 protein: CASSQGQGTNQPQHF; CDR3 DNA: TGCGCCAGCAGCCAGGGACAGGGGACCAATCAGCCCCAGCATTTT
D gene: TRBD1; V gene: TRBV7-2; J gene: TRBJ1-5; CDR3 length: 14; clone size: .; CDR3 protein: CASSLATGIWPQHF; CDR3 DNA: TGTGCCAGCAGCTTAGCGACAGGGATTTGGCCCCAGCATTTT
D gene: .; V gene: TRBV28; J gene: TRBJ2-3; CDR3 length: 14; clone size: once; CDR3 protein: CASSSGGPTDTQYF; CDR3 DNA: TGTGCCAGCAGTTCCGGGGGGCCCACAGATACGCAGTATTTT
D gene: TRBD1; V gene: TRBV5-5; J gene: TRBJ1-1; CDR3 length: 15; clone size: once; CDR3 protein: CASSLRQTGGREAFF; CDR3 DNA: TGTGCCAGCAGCTTACGGCAAACAGGGGGCCGCGAAGCTTTCTTT
D gene: TRBD2; V gene: TRBV19; J gene: TRBJ2-7; CDR3 length: 16; clone size: .; CDR3 protein: CASSHQRTSSTPEQYF; CDR3 DNA: TGTGCCAGTAGTCACCAACGGACTAGTTCAACACCTGAGCAGTACTTC
D gene: .; V gene: TRBV7-9; J gene: TRBJ2-7; CDR3 length: 14; clone size: .; CDR3 protein: CASSFRQGRDEQYF; CDR3 DNA: TGTGCCAGCAGCTTCCGGCAGGGTCGCGACGAGCAGTACTTC
D gene: TRBD1; V gene: TRBV7-3; J gene: TRBJ1-1; CDR3 length: 14; clone size: .; CDR3 protein: CASSSQGTNTEAFF; CDR3 DNA: TGTGCCAGCAGCTCACAGGGGACGAACACTGAAGCTTTCTTT
D gene: .; V gene: TRBV21-1; J gene: TRBJ2-3; CDR3 length: 20; clone size: .; CDR3 protein: CASSPSDRGRRTSGADTQYF; CDR3 DNA: TGTGCCAGCAGCCCAAGCGACAGGGGCCGGAGGACTAGCGGGGCAGATACGCAGTATTTT
D gene: TRBD2; V gene: TRBV4-1; J gene: TRBJ2-2; CDR3 length: 16; clone size: few; CDR3 protein: CASSQARGGSTGELFF; CDR3 DNA: TGCGCCAGCAGCCAAGCGCGGGGGGGTTCCACCGGGGAGCTGTTTTTT
D gene: .; V gene: TRBV9; J gene: TRBJ2-2; CDR3 length: 14; clone size: .; CDR3 protein: CASRRSGNTGELFF; CDR3 DNA: TGTGCCAGCAGGAGAAGCGGGAACACCGGGGAGCTGTTTTTT
D gene: TRBD1; V gene: TRBV29-1; J gene: TRBJ1-1; CDR3 length: 14; clone size: .; CDR3 protein: CSVAQGAGDTEAFF; CDR3 DNA: TGCAGCGTTGCCCAGGGGGCGGGGGACACTGAAGCTTTCTTT
D gene: .; V gene: TRBV12-3/TRBV12-4; J gene: TRBJ2-5; CDR3 length: 13; clone size: .; CDR3 protein: CASSSTVSETQYF; CDR3 DNA: TGTGCCAGCAGTTCGACAGTTTCAGAGACCCAGTACTTC
D gene: TRBD1; V gene: TRBV28; J gene: TRBJ2-3; CDR3 length: 14; clone size: once; CDR3 protein: CASNRQGIGDTQYF; CDR3 DNA: TGTGCCAGCAACAGACAGGGGATAGGAGATACGCAGTATTTT
D gene: .; V gene: TRBV10-1; J gene: TRBJ1-4; CDR3 length: 14; clone size: .; CDR3 protein: CASSEGQGNEKLFF; CDR3 DNA: TGCGCCAGCAGTGAAGGCCAGGGGAATGAAAAACTGTTTTTT
D gene: .; V gene: TRBV15; J gene: TRBJ2-2; CDR3 length: 14; clone size: .; CDR3 protein: CATSRDVGAGELFF; CDR3 DNA: TGTGCCACCAGCAGAGATGTAGGGGCCGGGGAGCTGTTTTTT
D gene: .; V gene: TRBV7-9; J gene: TRBJ1-1; CDR3 length: 14; clone size: .; CDR3 protein: CASSLELGGTEAFF; CDR3 DNA: TGTGCCAGCAGCTTAGAATTAGGGGGCACTGAAGCTTTCTTT
D gene: TRBD1; V gene: TRBV6-1; J gene: TRBJ1-2; CDR3 length: 19; clone size: .; CDR3 protein: CASSDTGGGQGFEVYGYTF; CDR3 DNA: TGTGCCAGCAGTGATACCGGGGGGGGACAGGGGTTCGAGGTCTATGGCTACACCTTC
D gene: TRBD1; V gene: TRBV4-3; J gene: TRBJ1-6; CDR3 length: 16; clone size: .; CDR3 protein: CASSSTPGTASSPLHF; CDR3 DNA: TGCGCCAGCAGCTCTACCCCCGGGACAGCAAGTTCACCCCTCCACTTT
D gene: .; V gene: TRBV9; J gene: TRBJ2-5; CDR3 length: 13; clone size: .; CDR3 protein: CASSVGTEETQYF; CDR3 DNA: TGTGCCAGCAGCGTAGGGACAGAAGAGACCCAGTACTTC
D gene: .; V gene: TRBV6-5; J gene: TRBJ2-7; CDR3 length: 14; clone size: .; CDR3 protein: CASTSSPREGEQYF; CDR3 DNA: TGTGCCAGCACCTCAAGCCCACGGGAAGGCGAGCAGTACTTC
D gene: .; V gene: TRBV28; J gene: TRBJ1-5; CDR3 length: 16; clone size: .; CDR3 protein: CASSPRDIGANQPQHF; CDR3 DNA: TGTGCCAGCAGTCCCCGAGACATTGGGGCCAATCAGCCCCAGCATTTT
D gene: .; V gene: TRBV5-4; J gene: TRBJ1-4; CDR3 length: 13; clone size: .; CDR3 protein: CASSWNREEKLFF; CDR3 DNA: TGTGCCAGCAGCTGGAACAGGGAGGAAAAACTGTTTTTT
D gene: TRBD1; V gene: TRBV28; J gene: TRBJ1-2; CDR3 length: 14; clone size: .; CDR3 protein: CATKEGTGNYGYTF; CDR3 DNA: TGTGCCACCAAAGAGGGGACAGGGAACTATGGCTACACCTTC
D gene: .; V gene: TRBV5-1; J gene: TRBJ1-3; CDR3 length: 15; clone size: once; CDR3 protein: CASSLGTALGNTIYF; CDR3 DNA: TGCGCCAGCAGCTTGGGGACAGCACTCGGAAACACCATATATTTT
D gene: .; V gene: TRBV18; J gene: TRBJ2-7; CDR3 length: 17; clone size: .; CDR3 protein: CASSPGTSLTFSYEQYF; CDR3 DNA: TGTGCCAGCTCACCGGGGACATCCCTCACCTTCTCCTACGAGCAGTACTTC
D gene: .; V gene: TRBV5-6; J gene: TRBJ1-1; CDR3 length: 13; clone size: .; CDR3 protein: CASSFGQITEAFF; CDR3 DNA: TGTGCCAGCAGCTTCGGACAGATCACTGAAGCTTTCTTT
D gene: .; V gene: TRBV25-1; J gene: TRBJ2-7; CDR3 length: 12; clone size: .; CDR3 protein: CASSDIRREQYF; CDR3 DNA: TGTGCCAGCAGTGATATAAGGAGGGAGCAGTACTTC
D gene: TRBD1; V gene: TRBV10-3; J gene: TRBJ1-5; CDR3 length: 15; clone size: .; CDR3 protein: CAISADRGGNQPQHF; CDR3 DNA: TGTGCCATCAGTGCTGACAGGGGAGGCAATCAGCCCCAGCATTTT
D gene: .; V gene: TRBV7-9; J gene: TRBJ2-5; CDR3 length: 15; clone size: .; CDR3 protein: CASSPVAGLGETQYF; CDR3 DNA: TGTGCCAGCAGCCCCGTGGCAGGGCTGGGAGAGACCCAGTACTTC
D gene: .; V gene: TRBV7-9; J gene: TRBJ1-2; CDR3 length: 12; clone size: .; CDR3 protein: CASSLDLRGYTF; CDR3 DNA: TGTGCCAGCAGCTTAGATCTCCGTGGCTACACCTTC
D gene: .; V gene: TRBV6-5; J gene: TRBJ2-2; CDR3 length: 16; clone size: .; CDR3 protein: CASSYEGKWSPGELFF; CDR3 DNA: TGTGCCAGCAGTTATGAGGGAAAATGGTCTCCCGGGGAGCTGTTTTTT
D gene: .; V gene: TRBV19; J gene: TRBJ1-3; CDR3 length: 17; clone size: .; CDR3 protein: CASYPGHNLLSGNTIYF; CDR3 DNA: TGTGCCAGTTATCCGGGACATAACCTACTCTCTGGAAACACCATATATTTT
D gene: .; V gene: TRBV15; J gene: TRBJ1-1; CDR3 length: 15; clone size: .; CDR3 protein: CATSRVSSMNTEAFF; CDR3 DNA: TGTGCCACCAGCAGAGTTAGTTCGATGAACACTGAAGCTTTCTTT
D gene: .; V gene: TRBV28; J gene: TRBJ2-5; CDR3 length: 16; clone size: .; CDR3 protein: CASSPRNFGYQETQYF; CDR3 DNA: TGTGCCAGCAGTCCTAGGAATTTCGGGTACCAAGAGACCCAGTACTTC
D gene: TRBD2; V gene: TRBV7-2; J gene: TRBJ2-5; CDR3 length: 16; clone size: .; CDR3 protein: CASSLARAGSQETQYF; CDR3 DNA: TGTGCCAGCAGCTTAGCGCGAGCGGGGAGCCAAGAGACCCAGTACTTC
D gene: .; V gene: TRBV28; J gene: TRBJ1-5; CDR3 length: 15; clone size: .; CDR3 protein: CASTEGWNSNQPQHF; CDR3 DNA: TGTGCCAGCACAGAGGGTTGGAATAGCAATCAGCCCCAGCATTTT
D gene: TRBD2; V gene: TRBV9; J gene: TRBJ2-1; CDR3 length: 17; clone size: .; CDR3 protein: CASSAGLAGDSYNEQFF; CDR3 DNA: TGTGCCAGCAGTGCGGGACTAGCGGGCGACTCCTACAATGAGCAGTTCTTC